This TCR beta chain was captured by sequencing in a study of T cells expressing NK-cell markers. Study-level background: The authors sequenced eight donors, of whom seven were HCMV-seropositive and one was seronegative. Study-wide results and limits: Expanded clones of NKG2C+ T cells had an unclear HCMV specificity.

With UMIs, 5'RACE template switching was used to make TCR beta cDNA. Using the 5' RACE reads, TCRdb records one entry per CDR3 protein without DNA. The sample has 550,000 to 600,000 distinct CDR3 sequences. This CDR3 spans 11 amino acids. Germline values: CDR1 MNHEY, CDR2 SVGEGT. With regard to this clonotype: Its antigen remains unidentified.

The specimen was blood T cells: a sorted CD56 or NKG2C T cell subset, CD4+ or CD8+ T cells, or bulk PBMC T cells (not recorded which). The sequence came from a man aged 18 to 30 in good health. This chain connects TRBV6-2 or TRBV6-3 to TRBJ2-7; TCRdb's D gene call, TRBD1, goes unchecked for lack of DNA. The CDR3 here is CASNRGGEQYF.